Listed here are 26 T cell receptor beta chains from one sample, sequenced in a study of T cell responses to AZD1222 COVID-19 vaccine. Measured with immunoSEQ multiplex PCR; TCRdb has only the in-frame clones, and not every one. The sample records 90,000 to 130,000 clones, about 92% being singletons. The sequencing used peripheral blood, collected on day 0 of MenACWY control vaccination. The receptor set was obtained from an adult in good health.

The genes are TRBV9 and TRBJ2-5; D is perhaps TRBD2 (6 bases). Germline assignment: CDR1 SGDLS and CDR2 YYNGEE. V lost 3 bases, J lost 4 bases, and 19 bases lay in between. There are 16 residues in the CDR3. DNA of the CDR3: TGTGCCAGCAGCGCGTACCGGACGGGACTTGGAGAGACCCAGTACTTC. The encoded protein is CASSAYRTGLGETQYF.

This rearrangement joins TRBV12-3 or TRBV12-4 to TRBJ1-5; 7 bases fit TRBD1. The V gene end was trimmed by 6 bases and the J gene end by 9 bases; junction bases not matched to a gene: 5. The CDR3 is 12 amino acids. The CDR3 here is CASSRGQSPQHF. The DNA for the CDR3 is TGTGCCAGCAGCCGGGGACAGTCGCCCCAGCATTTT.

This clone was recorded once. The chain couples TRBV5-5 to TRBJ1-6, with no clear D. In germline, CDR1 is SGHKS, CDR2 YYEKEE (reference sequence). The CDR3 is made up of 12 amino acids. The ends were cut back, 0 bases at V and 8 bases at J, with 3 bases in the middle. This CDR3 reads CASSLDHSPLHF. CDR3 DNA sequence: TGTGCCAGCAGCTTGGACCATTCACCCCTCCACTTT.

This clone is labeled medium-sized. V is TRBV11-2 and J is TRBJ2-7; D not resolved. Germline V CDR1 and CDR2: SGHAT, FQNNGV. V lost 1 base and J 6 bases, leaving 4 bases between the germline ends. This CDR3 has 11 residues. The CDR3 region has the DNA TGTGCCAGCAGCTTAGTTGGCGAGCAGTACTTC. Translated, it gives CASSLVGEQYF.

The table lists this clone with a count of one. The chain employs TRBV15 and TRBJ2-1, with TRBD1 identical over 10 bases. With V trimmed by 1 base and J by 6 bases, 3 bases remained unmatched. The CDR3 is 15 residues long. The germline gives CDR1 LNHNV, CDR2 YYDKDF (reference sequence). The CDR3 loop reads CATSRVGTGANEQFF. In nucleotides, the CDR3 is TGTGCCACCAGCAGAGTTGGGACAGGGGCCAATGAGCAGTTCTTC.

V gene TRBV6-5 combines with J gene TRBJ1-6, with D uncertain. Trimming stripped 4 bases from V and 6 bases from J, with 13 bases between. CDR3 size: 15 residues. Per the germline V gene, CDR1 is MNHEY and CDR2 is SVGAGI. CDR3 sequence (DNA): TGTGCCAGCAGTTCCTCCGTCCGCTTTAATTCACCCCTCCACTTT. The encoded protein is CASSSSVRFNSPLHF.

The chain carries TRBV3-1 (or the pseudogene TRBV3-2) and TRBJ2-1; D possibly corresponds to TRBD2 (6 bases). The CDR3 has 14 residues. From germline, CDR1 is LGHDT and CDR2 YNNKEL (reference sequence). V shed 1 base and J shed 5 bases, with 9 bases lying between them. This chain's CDR3 is CASSQADYHNEQFF. DNA of the CDR3: TGTGCCAGCAGCCAAGCGGACTACCACAATGAGCAGTTCTTC.

The DNA for the CDR3 is TGTGCCAGCAGCCGGGACATGGATGGGCCCCAGCATTTT. This sequence encodes CASSRDMDGPQHF. V is TRBV13 and J is TRBJ1-5; possibly TRBD1 for D (6 bases). Trimming removed 5 bases from V and 9 bases from J, with 14 bases in between. CDR3 length equals 13 residues. The germline CDR1 and CDR2 sequences are PRHDT and FYEKMQ (reference sequence).

The genes are TRBV6-2 or TRBV6-3 and TRBJ2-7; 8 nucleotides align to TRBD2. Germline V gene lookup returns CDR1 MNHEY and CDR2 SVGEGT. There are 15 residues in the CDR3. V lost 4 bases and J lost 5; bases outside the gene matches: 10. CDR3 sequence reads: CASSLSGLGYHEQYF. Here the CDR3 DNA reads TGTGCCAGCAGTTTGTCGGGACTAGGGTACCACGAGCAGTACTTC.

The chain employs TRBV2 and TRBJ2-7, with 7 bases matching TRBD1. This CDR3 spans 14 amino acids. The germline CDR1 and CDR2 sequences are SNHLY and FYNNEI. The J segment lost 0 bases and the V segment lost 4 bases, leaving 3 bases of the junction unmatched. The CDR3 is CASSVQGYSYEQYF. In nucleotides, the CDR3 is TGTGCCAGCAGTGTACAGGGGTACTCCTACGAGCAGTACTTC.

The V gene is TRBV5-1, the J gene TRBJ2-1; D unclear. V was pared by 0 bases and J by 0 bases, with 7 bases between. CDR1 is SGHRS, CDR2 YFSETQ, per germline. The CDR3 consists of 15 residues. In nucleotides, the CDR3 is TGCGCCAGCAGCTTGGCCGGTGTCTCCTACAATGAGCAGTTCTTC. It codes for CASSLAGVSYNEQFF.

This clone was counted once. This chain connects TRBV6-2 or TRBV6-3 to TRBJ2-7, with D unclear. CDR1 and CDR2 (germline): MNHEY, SVGEGT. V lost 4 bases and J lost 4, with 8 bases in between. The CDR3 consists of 12 residues. The CDR3 DNA sequence: TGTGCCAGCAGTTCCGAGCCGTACGAGCAGTACTTC. This translates into CASSSEPYEQYF.

This clone showed up just once. V and J are TRBV5-1 and TRBJ2-3; D is unclear. This CDR3 region has 13 residues. The V and J ends lost 5 bases and 1 base respectively, with 8 bases between them. Germline CDR1 reads SGHRS; CDR2 reads YFSETQ. For the CDR3, the DNA is TGCGCCAGCAGTACGTTGGGCACAGATACGCAGTATTTT. Residues: CASSTLGTDTQYF.

This chain uses TRBV19 with TRBJ2-2; 11 bases map to TRBD1. This CDR3 comprises 16 residues. CDR1 LNHDA and CDR2 SQIVND come from the germline V gene (reference sequence). The V gene end was trimmed by 3 bases and the J gene end by 5 bases; junction bases not matched to a gene: 5. Here the CDR3 reads CASSIRTGGGTGELFF. Here the CDR3 DNA reads TGTGCCAGTAGTATCCGGACAGGGGGCGGAACCGGGGAGCTGTTTTTT.

The chain uses TRBV28 and TRBJ2-1, with 11 positions matching TRBD2. With 5 bases clipped from V and 1 base from J, the junction kept 7 bases outside the gene matches. Germline V lookup: CDR1 MDHEN, CDR2 SYDVKM. This CDR3 has 17 amino acids. The CDR3 is CASSLARLAGSYNEQFF. The CDR3 nucleotides read TGTGCCAGCAGTCTAGCCCGACTAGCGGGGTCCTACAATGAGCAGTTCTTC.

This chain links TRBV7-2 with TRBJ2-7; possible D gene TRBD1, 6 bases. Germline V gene sequence: CDR1 SGHTA, CDR2 FQGNSA. The V end was cut by 3 bases, the J end by 6 bases, with 9 bases between. The CDR3 is 12 residues long. For the CDR3, the DNA is TGTGCCAGCAGCTTTGTGGGGGCCGAGCAGTACTTC. Its translation is CASSFVGAEQYF.

The chain employs TRBV18 and TRBJ1-1; D gene ambiguous. Germline V lookup: CDR1 KGHSH, CDR2 LQKENI. The CDR3 totals 16 residues. V lost 2 bases, J lost 4 bases, and 17 bases lay in between. Here the CDR3 reads CASSPMRDSGGTEAFF. CDR3 DNA: TGTGCCAGCTCACCAATGAGGGATAGTGGTGGCACTGAAGCTTTCTTT. Full variable domain (remainder filled in from reference TRBV18 and TRBJ1-1): NAGVMQNPRHLVRRRGQEARLRCSPMKGHSHVYWYRQLPEEGLKFMVYLQKENIIDESGMPKERFSAEFPKEGPSILRIQQVVRGDSAAYFCASSPMRDSGGTEAFFGQGTRLTVV.

V gene TRBV28 combines with J gene TRBJ1-6; 9 bases are a match to TRBD1. J gave up 14 bases and V 10 bases, and 9 bases lay outside the gene matches. The CDR3 has 12 amino acids. Germline CDR1 and CDR2: MDHEN and SYDVKM. The CDR3, as DNA: TGTGCCATAGGGGACAGGGCCCCAACCCTCCACTTT. The encoded protein is CAIGDRAPTLHF.

The chain uses TRBV5-1 and TRBJ1-1; D gene ambiguous. This CDR3 is 15 amino acids long. Germline CDR1 SGHRS, CDR2 YFSETQ. V lost 4 bases and J 4 bases, leaving 17 bases between the germline ends. In DNA, the CDR3 is TGCGCCAGCAGCCCAACCGACACTCGCGGCACTGAAGCTTTCTTT. Its protein is CASSPTDTRGTEAFF.

The chain recombines TRBV6-5 with TRBJ1-4; D gene unclear. This CDR3 is built from 12 residues. The germline V and J ends were trimmed by 0 bases and 16 bases, with 12 bases remaining between them. Germline-derived CDR1 and CDR2 are MNHEY and SVGAGI. CDR3 sequence reads: CASSYSAGPAFF. DNA of the CDR3: TGTGCCAGCAGTTACTCGGCCGGACCGGCGTTTTTT.

This clone was recorded only once. The V gene is TRBV6-5, the J gene TRBJ1-3; TRBD1 matches 10 bases. The length of the CDR3 is 14 residues. The germline gives CDR1 MNHEY, CDR2 SVGAGI. The V gene end was trimmed by 9 bases and the J gene end by 1 base; junction bases not matched to a gene: 3. Here the CDR3 DNA reads TGTGCCAGTTGGACAGGGGGGTCTGGAAACACCATATATTTT. Residues: CASWTGGSGNTIYF.

The J gene is TRBJ2-1, the V gene TRBV7-2; D may correspond to TRBD1 or TRBD2 (5 bases each). The germline V gene encodes CDR1 SGHTA and CDR2 FQGNSA. V lost 3 bases, J lost 8 bases, and 11 bases lay in between. CDR3 size: 13 residues. CDR3 DNA sequence: TGTGCCAGCAGCTTGGGGGTCTCGGATGAGCAGTTCTTC. Amino acids: CASSLGVSDEQFF. The full variable domain, rest sourced from reference TRBV7-2 and TRBJ2-1, is GAGVSQSPSNKVTEKGKDVELRCDPISGHTALYWYRQSLGQGLEFLIYFQGNSAPDKSGLPSDRFSAERTGGSVSTLTIQRTQQEDSAVYLCASSLGVSDEQFFGPGTRLTVL.

The rearrangement uses TRBV10-3 and TRBJ1-5, with D perhaps matching TRBD1 (5 bases). V was trimmed by 8 bases and J by 3 bases, leaving 11 bases between them. The CDR3 extends over 13 amino acids. Germline V gene sequence: CDR1 ENHRY, CDR2 SYGVKD. The CDR3 loop reads CAIGQGNNQPQHF. As DNA, the CDR3 is TGTGCCATCGGGCAGGGTAACAATCAGCCCCAGCATTTT.

The V gene is TRBV29-1, the J gene TRBJ1-1; 9 nucleotides align to TRBD1. The length of the CDR3 is 12 residues. Per germline, CDR1 SQVTM and CDR2 ANQGSEA. V lost 4 bases to trimming and J lost 4 bases; unmatched junction nucleotides: 1. CDR3 DNA sequence: TGCAGCGTTGGACAGGGGGGCACTGAAGCTTTCTTT. It yields the protein CSVGQGGTEAFF.

The chain has TRBV27 and TRBJ2-7; TRBD1 aligns across 8 bases. Trimming removed 5 bases from V and 0 bases from J; junction bases left unmatched: 3. CDR3 length equals 14 residues. CDR1 is MNHEY and CDR2 is SMNVEV in the germline V gene (reference sequence). CDR3 coding DNA: TGTGCCAGCAGTCGACAGGGGACCTCCTACGAGCAGTACTTC. The encoded protein is CASSRQGTSYEQYF.

This chain uses TRBV19 with TRBJ1-2; D might be TRBD1 (6 bases). CDR3 size: 14 residues. Trimming removed 1 base at V and 8 bases at J, with 14 bases between. Germline CDR1 LNHDA, CDR2 SQIVND (reference sequence). DNA for the CDR3: TGTGCCAGTAGTATAGGGGTGGCAGGGGAAGGCTACACCTTC. Encoded protein: CASSIGVAGEGYTF. The full variable domain, with the rest looked up from reference TRBV19 and TRBJ1-2, is DGGITQSPKYLFRKEGQNVTLSCEQNLNHDAMYWYRQDPGQGLRLIYYSQIVNDFQKGDIAEGYSVSREKKESFPLTVTSAQKNPTAFYLCASSIGVAGEGYTFGSGTRLTVV.